This is a list of T cell receptor beta chains from one sample in a study of cytomegalovirus exposure and HLA in healthy donors. Sequencing used immunoSEQ multiplex PCR; TCRdb keeps in-frame clones, though not all of them. The sample contains around 130,000 clones, about 80% of which appear only once. Sequenced: PBMCs. The origin of the receptors is a male donor in good health and CMV-seronegative. The CDR3 runs from the conserved cysteine through the conserved F or W. The D gene is left open where the match is weak. Only part of the rows carry a size: once, few, many, or a class if the clone is expanded.

size	J	D	V	CDR3	DNA
-	TRBJ2-2	-	TRBV7-2	CASSPRTGELFF	TGTGCCAGCAGTCCGAGGACCGGGGAGCTGTTTTTT
-	TRBJ1-3	TRBD1	TRBV28	CASSYRGGGNTIYF	TGTGCCAGCAGTTACAGGGGTGGTGGAAACACCATATATTTT
-	TRBJ1-1	TRBD1	TRBV6-1	CASSEGQYTEAFF	TGTGCCAGCAGTGAGGGACAGTACACTGAAGCTTTCTTT
-	TRBJ1-1	TRBD1	TRBV4-2	CASSPRTGGLNTEAFF	TGTGCCAGCAGCCCCCGGACAGGGGGCCTGAACACTGAAGCTTTCTTT
-	TRBJ1-2	-	TRBV18	CASSPQTGADGYTF	TGTGCCAGCTCACCACAGACAGGAGCGGATGGCTACACCTTC
once	TRBJ1-1	TRBD1	TRBV11-2	CASSLKMGQGASEAFF	TGTGCCAGCAGCTTAAAAATGGGACAGGGGGCGTCGGAAGCTTTCTTT
-	TRBJ2-7	-	TRBV28	CASSSTAITSSSYEQYF	TGTGCCAGCAGTTCCACAGCCATTACTAGTTCTAGCTACGAGCAGTACTTC
-	TRBJ1-1	-	TRBV5-1	CASSFGGITEAFF	TGCGCCAGCAGCTTTGGCGGAATCACTGAAGCTTTCTTT
-	TRBJ1-2	-	TRBV2	CASSEWGNGYTF	TGTGCCAGCAGTGAATGGGGCAATGGCTACACCTTC
once	TRBJ2-7	-	TRBV15	CATSRQGVGYEQYF	TGTGCCACCAGCAGACAGGGTGTCGGGTACGAGCAGTACTTC
-	TRBJ1-6	TRBD1	TRBV6-5	CASSPRQGGAPLHF	TGTGCCAGCAGCCCACGGCAGGGGGGAGCACCCCTCCACTTT
-	TRBJ2-5	-	TRBV29-1	CSVDEHLETQYF	TGCAGCGTTGACGAGCATCTAGAGACCCAGTACTTC
once	TRBJ1-5	-	TRBV7-9	CASSGPLASNQPQHF	TGTGCCAGCAGCGGTCCCCTGGCTAGCAATCAGCCCCAGCATTTT
-	TRBJ2-1	TRBD1	TRBV6-1	CASSGTVYNEQFF	TGTGCCAGCAGCGGGACAGTTTACAATGAGCAGTTCTTC
-	TRBJ2-4	TRBD2	TRBV5-4	CASSLRLAGVRSKNSQYF	TGTGCCAGCAGCTTGAGACTAGCGGGAGTGAGGTCCAAAAACAGTCAGTACTTC
-	TRBJ1-3	-	TRBV5-6	CASSLVARENTIYF	TGTGCCAGCAGCTTGGTCGCACGGGAAAACACCATATATTTT
once	TRBJ2-6	TRBD1	TRBV2	CASSGDSSGANGLTF	TGTGCCAGCAGTGGGGACAGCTCTGGGGCCAACGGCCTGACTTTC
-	TRBJ2-2	TRBD1	TRBV4-1	CASSQTGLGELFF	TGCGCCAGCAGCCAGACAGGGTTGGGGGAGCTGTTTTTT
-	TRBJ2-5	TRBD1	TRBV5-1	CASSLAFTSTGVEETQYF	TGCGCCAGCAGCTTGGCCTTCACTTCCACAGGGGTTGAAGAGACCCAGTACTTC
-	TRBJ1-2	-	TRBV30	CASYKGGNYGYTF	TGTGCCAGCTACAAAGGCGGAAACTATGGCTACACCTTC
-	TRBJ2-3	-	TRBV10-3	CAISVQPTDTQYF	TGTGCCATCAGTGTACAGCCCACAGATACGCAGTATTTT
-	TRBJ1-1	TRBD1	TRBV7-2	CASSLPTGATEAFF	TGTGCCAGCAGCCTCCCGACAGGGGCGACTGAAGCTTTCTTT
-	TRBJ2-1	TRBD1	TRBV6-4	CASSADTTGVGNEQFF	TGTGCCAGCAGTGCAGATACGACAGGGGTCGGCAATGAGCAGTTCTTC
-	TRBJ1-2	-	TRBV20-1	CSAKGLGGYTF	TGCAGTGCTAAAGGACTCGGTGGCTACACCTTC
-	TRBJ1-1	-	TRBV6-1	CASSGRPFISNRAFF	TGTGCCAGCAGCGGAAGGCCCTTTATAAGTAACAGGGCTTTCTTT
once	TRBJ1-4	-	TRBV10-3	CAISESEVATNEKLFF	TGTGCCATCAGTGAGTCCGAGGTCGCAACTAATGAAAAACTGTTTTTT
-	TRBJ1-6	TRBD1	TRBV4-3	CASSQAGGNSPLHF	TGCGCCAGCAGCCAAGCAGGGGGGAATTCACCCCTCCACTTT
few	TRBJ2-7	TRBD1	TRBV4-1	CASSLNRGDLSYEQYF	TGCGCCAGCAGCCTTAACAGGGGGGACCTCTCCTACGAGCAGTACTTC
-	TRBJ1-6	-	TRBV9	CASSVDQGSYNSPLHF	TGTGCCAGCAGCGTAGACCAGGGGTCCTATAATTCACCCCTCCACTTT
-	TRBJ1-1	-	TRBV11-3	CASSHGDTEAFF	TGTGCCAGCTCGCACGGTGATACTGAAGCTTTCTTT
-	TRBJ1-1	-	TRBV11-3	CASSLKGQFMNTEAFF	TGTGCCAGCAGCCTAAAAGGACAGTTCATGAACACTGAAGCTTTCTTT
-	TRBJ1-4	-	TRBV30	CAWSPGGSLSEKLFF	TGTGCCTGGAGCCCCGGGGGATCCCTAAGTGAAAAACTGTTTTTT
-	TRBJ1-1	TRBD1	TRBV7-9	CASSYRGDTEAFF	TGTGCCAGCAGTTACAGGGGCGACACTGAAGCTTTCTTT
few	TRBJ1-1	-	TRBV30	CAWDTSRQGNTEAFF	TGTGCCTGGGATACGTCGCGGCAGGGGAACACTGAAGCTTTCTTT
once	TRBJ2-6	-	TRBV11-1	CASSLIGYSGANVLTF	TGTGCCAGCAGCTTAATCGGTTATTCTGGGGCCAACGTCCTGACTTTC
-	TRBJ2-7	-	TRBV11-2	CASARFGRENYEQYF	TGTGCCTCGGCTCGGTTTGGGCGGGAAAACTACGAGCAGTACTTC
-	TRBJ2-1	TRBD1	TRBV19	CASMSFGQGNHEQFF	TGTGCCAGTATGAGTTTCGGACAGGGGAACCATGAGCAGTTCTTC
-	TRBJ1-1	-	TRBV10-1	CASSESLSFAFF	TGCGCCAGCAGTGAGTCCCTATCGTTCGCTTTCTTT
once	TRBJ1-4	TRBD1	TRBV28	CASSPGQGLNEKLFF	TGTGCCAGCAGTCCGGGACAGGGGTTGAATGAAAAACTGTTTTTT
-	TRBJ2-7	-	TRBV2	CASSEGGPYEQYF	TGTGCCAGCAGTGAGGGGGGGCCCTACGAGCAGTACTTC
-	TRBJ2-7	-	TRBV19	CASSIDSYEQYF	TGTGCCAGTAGTATCGACAGCTACGAGCAGTACTTC
-	TRBJ2-3	TRBD2	TRBV7-6	CASSLGVAGSTDTQYF	TGTGCCAGCAGCTTAGGGGTAGCGGGAAGCACAGATACGCAGTATTTT
-	TRBJ1-4	TRBD1	TRBV2	CASRGLTGNEKLFF	TGTGCCAGCAGGGGCCTGACAGGGAATGAAAAACTGTTTTTT
-	TRBJ2-1	TRBD2	TRBV14	CASSPTSGVSYNEQFF	TGTGCCAGCAGCCCCACTAGCGGGGTCTCCTACAATGAGCAGTTCTTC
-	TRBJ2-1	TRBD1	TRBV7-2	CASSPGQGYGEQFF	TGTGCCAGCAGCCCGGGACAGGGGTATGGCGAGCAGTTCTTC
-	TRBJ2-7	TRBD1	TRBV19	CASSILGQGSEQYF	TGTGCCAGTAGTATTTTGGGACAGGGCTCCGAGCAGTACTTC
-	TRBJ1-1	-	TRBV13	CASSIRGGTEAFF	TGTGCCAGCAGCATCCGGGGGGGCACTGAAGCTTTCTTT
-	TRBJ1-1	-	TRBV7-9	CSSEGGGGLSYTEAFF	TGTTCCAGCGAAGGTGGGGGGGGTCTAAGTTACACTGAAGCTTTCTTT
few	TRBJ1-3	-	TRBV19	CASSPGGLYTGNTIYF	TGTGCCAGTAGCCCCGGAGGGCTTTATACTGGAAACACCATATATTTT
once	TRBJ1-2	TRBD1	TRBV5-6	CASSLADRAGGYTF	TGTGCCAGCAGCTTGGCTGACAGGGCGGGTGGCTACACCTTC
once	TRBJ2-1	TRBD2	TRBV2	CASSERSGRSYEQFF	TGTGCCAGCAGTGAAAGAAGCGGGAGGTCATATGAGCAGTTCTTC
-	TRBJ1-1	TRBD1	TRBV6-6	CASSYTGGSTEAFF	TGTGCCAGCAGTTACACAGGGGGCTCGACTGAAGCTTTCTTT
-	TRBJ1-2	-	TRBV19	CASSSGGNYGYTF	TGTGCCAGTAGTAGCGGGGGCAACTATGGCTACACCTTC